These T cell receptor beta chains were read from a single sample in a study of blood T cell repertoires in COVID-19. Libraries were prepared by immunoSEQ multiplex PCR; TCRdb keeps only in-frame clonotypes and omits some of them. Found here are over 85,000 clones, nearly 80% of them singletons; the top ten hold 15% to 20%. The sample taken for sequencing was peripheral blood. The source is a woman over 75 with active or convalescent COVID-19. Each CDR3 is given with its conserved first and last residue. Only some rows state a clone size, as once, few, many or a class for expanded clones.

V gene: TRBV5-1
clone size: once
CDR3 protein: CASTLSGRGEAFF

V gene: TRBV5-8
clone size: .
CDR3 protein: CASSYLREGGDEQYF

V gene: TRBV3-1/TRBV3-2
clone size: .
CDR3 protein: CASSRLPEISYNEQFF

V gene: TRBV4-1
clone size: .
CDR3 protein: CASSRGSKDFLNTEAFF

V gene: TRBV18
clone size: .
CDR3 protein: CASSLDRDNSPLHF

V gene: TRBV7-8
clone size: .
CDR3 protein: CASSGRTGVHEQFF

V gene: TRBV6-6
clone size: .
CDR3 protein: CASRRTGTDHKQFF

V gene: TRBV28
clone size: .
CDR3 protein: CASSFGVGGLDRNEQFF

V gene: TRBV21-1
clone size: .
CDR3 protein: CASSGGSGANTEAFF

V gene: TRBV7-8
clone size: .
CDR3 protein: CASSSRIPNQPQHF

V gene: TRBV15
clone size: .
CDR3 protein: CATSRGGTSGTETQYF

V gene: TRBV15
clone size: .
CDR3 protein: CATSRAIGGTGGREQYF

V gene: TRBV7-9
clone size: .
CDR3 protein: CASSPLAGVTGELFF